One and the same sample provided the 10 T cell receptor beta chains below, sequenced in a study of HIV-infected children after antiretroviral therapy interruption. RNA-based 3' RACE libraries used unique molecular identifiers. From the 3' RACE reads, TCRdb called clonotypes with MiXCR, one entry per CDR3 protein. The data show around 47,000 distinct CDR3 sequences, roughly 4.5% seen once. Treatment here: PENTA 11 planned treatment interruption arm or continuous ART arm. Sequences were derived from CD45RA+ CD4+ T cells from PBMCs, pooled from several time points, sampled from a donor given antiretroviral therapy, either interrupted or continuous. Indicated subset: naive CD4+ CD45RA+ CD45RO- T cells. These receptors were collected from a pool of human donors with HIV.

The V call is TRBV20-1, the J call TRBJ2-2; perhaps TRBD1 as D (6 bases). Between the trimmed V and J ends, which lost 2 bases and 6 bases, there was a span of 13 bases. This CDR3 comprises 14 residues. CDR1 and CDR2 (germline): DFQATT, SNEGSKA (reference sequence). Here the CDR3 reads CSARNYKGAGELFF. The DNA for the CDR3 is TGCAGTGCTAGAAATTATAAGGGGGCCGGGGAGCTGTTTTTT.

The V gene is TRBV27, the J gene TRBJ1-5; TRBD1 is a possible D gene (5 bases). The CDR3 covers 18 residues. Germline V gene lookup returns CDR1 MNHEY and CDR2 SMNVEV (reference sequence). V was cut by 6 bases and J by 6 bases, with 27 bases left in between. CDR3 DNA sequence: TGTGCCAGCAGATTTGAACGGGACCAGGCTCTGCGGAGTCAGCCCCAGCATTTT. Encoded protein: CASRFERDQALRSQPQHF.

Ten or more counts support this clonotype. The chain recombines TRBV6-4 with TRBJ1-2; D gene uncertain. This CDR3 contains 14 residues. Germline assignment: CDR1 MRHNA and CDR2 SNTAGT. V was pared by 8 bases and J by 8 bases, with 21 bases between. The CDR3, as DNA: TGTGCCAGCGGACTTGTCGACCCGATGCACGGCTACACCTTC. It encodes CASGLVDPMHGYTF.

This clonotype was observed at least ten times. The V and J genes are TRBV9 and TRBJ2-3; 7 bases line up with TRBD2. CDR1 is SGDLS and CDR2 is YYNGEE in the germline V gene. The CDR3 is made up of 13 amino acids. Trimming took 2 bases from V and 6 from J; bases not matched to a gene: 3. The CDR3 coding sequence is TGTGCCAGCAGCGTGGACGGGGGGGATACGCAGTATTTT. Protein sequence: CASSVDGGDTQYF.

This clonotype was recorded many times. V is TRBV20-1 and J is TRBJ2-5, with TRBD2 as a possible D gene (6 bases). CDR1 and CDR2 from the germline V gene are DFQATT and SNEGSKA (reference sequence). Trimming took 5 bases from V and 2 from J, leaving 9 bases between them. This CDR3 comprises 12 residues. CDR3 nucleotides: TGCAGTGCTCCGGGACTTCAAGAGACCCAGTACTTC. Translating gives CSAPGLQETQYF.

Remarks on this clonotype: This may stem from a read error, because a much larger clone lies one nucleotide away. CDR3 amino acids: CASGYRSNPSYKQYF. The CDR3 nucleotides are TGTGCCAGCGGATATCGATCCAACCCCTCCTACAAGCAGTACTTC. This rearrangement joins TRBV7-2 to TRBJ2-7; no definite D call. CDR1 is SGHTA, CDR2 FQGNSA, per germline. The CDR3 contains 15 residues.

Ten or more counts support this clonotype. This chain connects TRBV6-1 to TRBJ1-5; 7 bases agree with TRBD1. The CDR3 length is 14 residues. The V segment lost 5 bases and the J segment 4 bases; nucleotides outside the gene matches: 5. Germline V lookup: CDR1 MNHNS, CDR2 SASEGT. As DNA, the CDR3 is TGTGCCAGCAGTTGGGACAGCCTTAATCAGCCCCAGCATTTT. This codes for CASSWDSLNQPQHF.

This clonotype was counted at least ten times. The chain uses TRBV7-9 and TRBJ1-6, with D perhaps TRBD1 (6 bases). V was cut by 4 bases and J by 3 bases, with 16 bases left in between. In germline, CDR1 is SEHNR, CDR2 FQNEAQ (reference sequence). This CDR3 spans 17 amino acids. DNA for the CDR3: TGTGCCAGCAGCTCTACCCCGACAGGCGTCTATAATTCACCCCTCCACTTT. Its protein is CASSSTPTGVYNSPLHF.

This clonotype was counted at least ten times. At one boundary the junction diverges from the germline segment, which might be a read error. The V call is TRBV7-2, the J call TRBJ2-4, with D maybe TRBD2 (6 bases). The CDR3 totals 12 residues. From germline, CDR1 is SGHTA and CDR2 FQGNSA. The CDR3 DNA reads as TGTGCCAGCAGCCTTGGAGGACTAACTTTGTCCTTC. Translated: CASSLGGLTLSF.

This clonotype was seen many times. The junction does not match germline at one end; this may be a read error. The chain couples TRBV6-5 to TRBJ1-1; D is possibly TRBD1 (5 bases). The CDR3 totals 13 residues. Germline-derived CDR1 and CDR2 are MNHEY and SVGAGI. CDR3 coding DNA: TGTGCCACTCAGGGCCCCGTGAAAACTGAAGCTTTCTTT. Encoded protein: CATQGPVKTEAFF.